The clone carrying this T cell receptor beta chain was counted many times. Its target is not known. This sample was taken from a study of spatial heterogeneity in lung cancer. The overall study: Where present, follow-up PBMC were sequenced a median of roughly two years after resection. Alpha-chain sequences were consistently detected less often than beta-chain sequences. Study-wide results and limits: Ubiquitous expanded tumor TCRs surfaced in blood more at resection than they did at follow-up.

TCRdb analysed the 5' RACE reads with MiXCR anew, one entry per CDR3 protein. The sample includes roughly 72,000 distinct CDR3 sequences, less than 9.5% of them seen just once. Time point here: blood at routine non-recurrence follow-up after resection. Without sorting, whole RNA was sequenced from tumor, nontumor lung or frozen PBMC. The junction had 1 base not matched to a gene; V was cut back by 4 bases and J by 2 bases. Germline V gene sequence: CDR1 KGHSH, CDR2 LQKENI. This CDR3 spans 13 amino acids. The starting material was PBMCs, obtained at follow-up. The V and J genes are TRBV18 and TRBJ2-5; 7 bases fit TRBD1. The TCR was taken from a female donor with early-stage non-small cell lung cancer. CDR3 bases: TGTGCCAGCTCACGGGGACAGCAAGAGACCCAGTACTTC. Its protein is CASSRGQQETQYF. Supplemented by reference TRBV18 and TRBJ2-5, the full variable domain reads NAGVMQNPRHLVRRRGQEARLRCSPMKGHSHVYWYRQLPEEGLKFMVYLQKENIIDESGMPKERFSAEFPKEGPSILRIQQVVRGDSAAYFCASSRGQQETQYFGPGTRLLVL.